There are many counts of the clone carrying this T cell receptor beta chain. Amplified TCR beta CDR3 regions derived from RNA transcripts. Carried out on the TCR CDR3, a first-round RT-PCR used the HTBI primer set. Using its own MiXCR run on the multiplex PCR reads, TCRdb lists one record per CDR3 protein. The sample holds nearly 600,000 distinct CDR3 sequences; about 15% are singletons and the top ten take 5% to 7%. CDR3 length: 14 amino acids. V gave up 2 bases and J gave up 10 bases; unmatched junction bases: 10. From germline, CDR1 is MNHEY and CDR2 SMNVEV (reference sequence). This specimen comes from a study of T cells in Graves' hyperthyroidism and ophthalmopathy. About the study: Staff took peripheral blood when the initial diagnosis was made, before any treatment began.

The V and J genes are TRBV27 and TRBJ2-5, with 7 bases identical to TRBD2. The sequence came from a woman in her twenties or thirties with Graves' hyperthyroidism that later progressed to Graves' ophthalmopathy. The specimen was blood. Here the CDR3 reads CASSLRGGGEIQYF. CDR3 sequence (DNA): TGTGCCAGCAGTTTACGGGGTGGGGGGGAAATCCAGTACTTC.